These 2 T cell receptor beta chains were sequenced from one sample in a study of cytomegalovirus exposure and HLA in healthy donors. Vbeta (60) and Jbeta (13) primers were used in the PCR. Sequenced by immunoSEQ multiplex PCR; TCRdb stores in-frame clones only, minus some. This sample has 150,000 to 200,000 clones, with around 81% found just once. The sample comprised PBMCs. These receptors all stem from a middle-aged man in good health and CMV-seronegative.

The chain has TRBV5-1 and TRBJ2-5; D uncertain. The CDR3 runs to 13 residues. The germline V gene encodes CDR1 SGHRS and CDR2 YFSETQ. Trimming cost V 4 bases and J 0 bases, with 7 bases left between them. This chain's CDR3 is CASSVEHQETQYF. The CDR3, as DNA: TGCGCCAGCAGCGTAGAGCACCAAGAGACCCAGTACTTC.

V is TRBV30 and J is TRBJ2-1; TRBD2 aligns across 9 bases. J lost 4 bases, V lost 4 bases, and 2 bases had no gene match. Germline V gene lookup returns CDR1 GTSNPN and CDR2 SVGIG (reference sequence). This CDR3 comprises 13 residues. The CDR3 bases are TGTGCCTGGACCCTAGCGGGATACAATGAGCAGTTCTTC. Encoded protein: CAWTLAGYNEQFF.